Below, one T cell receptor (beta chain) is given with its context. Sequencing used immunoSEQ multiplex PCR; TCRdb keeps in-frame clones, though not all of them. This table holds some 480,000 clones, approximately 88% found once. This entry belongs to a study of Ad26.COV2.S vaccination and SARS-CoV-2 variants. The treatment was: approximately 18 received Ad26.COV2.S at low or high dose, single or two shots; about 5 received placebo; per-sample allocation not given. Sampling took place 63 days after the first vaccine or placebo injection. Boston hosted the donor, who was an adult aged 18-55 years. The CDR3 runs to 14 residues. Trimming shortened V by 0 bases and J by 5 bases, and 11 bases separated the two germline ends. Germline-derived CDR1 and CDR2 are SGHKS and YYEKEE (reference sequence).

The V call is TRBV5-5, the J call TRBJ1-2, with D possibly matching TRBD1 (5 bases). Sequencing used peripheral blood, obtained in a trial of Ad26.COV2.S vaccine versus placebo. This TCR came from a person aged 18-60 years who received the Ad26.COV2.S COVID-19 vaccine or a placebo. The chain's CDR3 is CASSLDPGSYGYTF. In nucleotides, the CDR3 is TGTGCCAGCAGCTTGGATCCAGGGAGTTATGGCTACACCTTC.